This T cell receptor (beta chain) was profiled in a study of identical twins. A universal primer site arose from template switching, and cDNA bore unique molecular identifiers. From the 5' RACE reads, TCRdb called clonotypes with MiXCR, one entry per CDR3 protein. The sample includes approximately 670,000 distinct CDR3 sequences, approximately 6.1% of them seen just once. This clonotype was seen ten or more times. With 7 bases clipped from V and 6 bases from J, the junction kept 14 bases outside the gene matches. This CDR3 has 16 amino acids. CDR1 and CDR2 (germline): MNHEY, SMNVEV (reference sequence).

The TCR originated in a man aged 18 to 30 in good health. Input material: naive T cells sorted from blood. V and J are TRBV27 and TRBJ2-3; 9 nucleotides align to TRBD2. The CDR3 DNA reads as TGTGCCAGCAACTCCAGACTAGCGGTTCGTCCCGATACGCAGTATTTT. It is translated as CASNSRLAVRPDTQYF.